This TCR beta chain was retrieved from a study of T cell changes during pregnancy in multiple sclerosis. TCRdb's table, derived via immunoSEQ multiplex PCR, lists solely in-frame clones and lacks some. Of roughly 51,000 clones in the sample, around 94% were seen once. CDR3 length: 15 amino acids. Germline CDR1 is LGHNA and CDR2 is YSLEER. Losses at the gene ends were 1 base for V and 8 bases for J; bases not matched to a gene: 5. The sample here was CD8+ T cells from peripheral blood mononuclear cells, taken before pregnancy. This TCR came from a female donor with multiple sclerosis, enrolled in a pregnancy study. V usage is TRBV4-3 and J usage is TRBJ2-1; 10 bases are shared with TRBD2. CDR3 nucleotides: TGCGCCAGCAGCCAAGTTGATAGCGGGAGGCATGAGCAGTTCTTC. Protein sequence: CASSQVDSGRHEQFF.